The 16 T cell receptor beta chains below all came from one sample that was sequenced in a study of blood T cell repertoires in COVID-19. Libraries were prepared by immunoSEQ multiplex PCR; TCRdb keeps only in-frame clonotypes and omits some of them. The sample consists of 150,000 or so clones, approximately 86% of them appearing once. The sequenced sample was PBMCs or T cells enriched from blood (not recorded which). The receptors originated from a middle-aged woman who had been exposed to COVID-19.

CDR3 loop: CASSIKAGRPQNYGYTF. As DNA, the CDR3 is TGTGCCAGTAGTATTAAGGCAGGGAGGCCCCAAAACTATGGCTACACCTTC. V usage is TRBV19 and J usage is TRBJ1-2; perhaps TRBD1 as D (5 bases). The CDR3 extends over 17 amino acids. Looked up from germline, CDR1 is LNHDA and CDR2 is SQIVND (reference sequence). V was pared by 3 bases and J by 2 bases, with 19 bases between.

Worth noting for this clone: The sample has other DNA sequences that encode this CDR3 too. This rearrangement joins TRBV29-1 to TRBJ1-5, with D possibly being TRBD1 (6 bases). The V end was cut by 4 bases, the J end by 4 bases, with 8 bases between. In germline, CDR1 is SQVTM, CDR2 ANQGSEA. The CDR3 has 12 residues. This CDR3 reads CSVGQANQPQHF. DNA for the CDR3: TGCAGCGTTGGACAGGCGAATCAGCCCCAGCATTTT.

The genes are TRBV19 and TRBJ1-4; possibly TRBD1 for D (6 bases). The germline V and J ends were trimmed by 4 bases and 0 bases, with 12 bases remaining between them. The germline gives CDR1 LNHDA, CDR2 SQIVND (reference sequence). The CDR3 sequence is 16 residues long. CDR3 sequence: CASSRDKPATNEKLFF. Here the CDR3 DNA reads TGTGCCAGTAGTAGGGACAAACCAGCAACTAATGAAAAACTGTTTTTT. Full variable domain (remainder filled in from reference TRBV19 and TRBJ1-4): DGGITQSPKYLFRKEGQNVTLSCEQNLNHDAMYWYRQDPGQGLRLIYYSQIVNDFQKGDIAEGYSVSREKKESFPLTVTSAQKNPTAFYLCASSRDKPATNEKLFFGSGTQLSVL.

The chain joins TRBV5-1 to TRBJ2-1, with 8 bases fitting TRBD2. The V gene end was trimmed by 6 bases and the J gene end by 7 bases; junction bases not matched to a gene: 18. The germline gives CDR1 SGHRS, CDR2 YFSETQ. The length of the CDR3 is 17 residues. The CDR3 bases are TGCGCCAGCACTTTACGGATCTCGGGGGGGGCCGGAAATGAGCAGTTCTTC. It translates to CASTLRISGGAGNEQFF.

The chain employs TRBV5-4 and TRBJ2-7, with 10 nucleotides matching TRBD2. CDR3 length: 15 residues. The germline CDR1 and CDR2 sequences are SGHNT and YYREEE (reference sequence). V was clipped by 0 bases and J by 5 bases; unmatched bases: 5. The CDR3 DNA reads TGTGCCAGCAGCTTGGCATTAGCGGGAGGCAACGAGCAGTACTTC. It specifies CASSLALAGGNEQYF.

The chain recombines TRBV6-2 or TRBV6-3 with TRBJ2-7; a possible D gene is TRBD2 (5 bases). Between the trimmed V and J ends, which lost 6 bases and 7 bases, there was a span of 13 bases. Looked up from germline, CDR1 is MNHEY and CDR2 is SVGEGT. CDR3 size: 12 residues. CDR3 residues: CASSPVAREQYF. The CDR3 DNA is TGTGCCAGCAGCCCCGTAGCGCGGGAGCAGTACTTC.

This clone has just one count. The genes are TRBV11-2 and TRBJ1-2, with D unclear. Germline loops: CDR1 SGHAT, CDR2 FQNNGV. Trimming left V 3 bases short and J 4 bases short, with 9 bases between. The CDR3 has 13 residues. The CDR3 coding sequence is TGTGCCAGCAGCTTTACAGAGAGCTATGGCTACACCTTC. Protein product: CASSFTESYGYTF.

The chain couples TRBV19 to TRBJ1-2; perhaps TRBD1 as D (6 bases). The CDR3 is 14 residues long. V was shortened by 7 bases and J by 7 bases, with 19 bases between the two germline ends. The germline V gene encodes CDR1 LNHDA and CDR2 SQIVND (reference sequence). The CDR3 loop reads CASTPPGVTSGYTF. Here the CDR3 DNA reads TGTGCCAGTACCCCGCCAGGGGTCACCTCTGGCTACACCTTC.

V is TRBV7-8 and J is TRBJ1-1, with D perhaps matching TRBD1 (6 bases). The germline V and J ends were trimmed by 3 bases and 0 bases, with 14 bases remaining between them. Germline loops: CDR1 SGHVS, CDR2 FQNEAQ. The CDR3 spans 16 residues. The CDR3 DNA follows: TGTGCCAGCAGCTTCGGACAGTATAGACTGAACACTGAAGCTTTCTTT. Translating it yields CASSFGQYRLNTEAFF.

The V and J genes are TRBV7-2 and TRBJ1-2; 8 bases agree with TRBD1. Germline lookup yields CDR1 SGHTA and CDR2 FQGNSA. Trimming cost V 1 base and J 2 bases; bases outside gene matches: 3. The CDR3 is 15 residues long. CDR3: CASSLDQGANYGYTF. CDR3 nucleotide sequence: TGTGCCAGCAGCTTAGATCAGGGGGCCAACTATGGCTACACCTTC.

The chain links TRBV5-5 to TRBJ1-1; 8 nucleotides agree with TRBD1. V gave up 0 bases and J gave up 1 base; unmatched junction bases: 5. CDR1 is SGHKS and CDR2 is YYEKEE in the germline V gene (reference sequence). This CDR3 has 16 residues. The CDR3 loop is CASSLVQGAANTEAFF. The CDR3 nucleotides are TGTGCCAGCAGCTTGGTGCAGGGGGCAGCGAACACTGAAGCTTTCTTT.

The chain couples TRBV28 to TRBJ1-4; D might be TRBD1 (5 bases). Germline CDR1 MDHEN, CDR2 SYDVKM. CDR3 length: 16 amino acids. The V end lost 4 bases, the J end lost 6 bases, and 18 bases lay between the germline ends. CDR3 DNA: TGTGCCAGCAGTTCGCGGGGGGGTAGGAGGGATGAAAAACTGTTTTTT. Its translation: CASSSRGGRRDEKLFF.

V usage is TRBV11-2 and J usage is TRBJ2-1, with 12 bases that match TRBD2. CDR3 length: 15 residues. Germline CDR1 is SGHAT and CDR2 is FQNNGV. V shed 4 bases, J shed 15 bases, and the junction held 13 bases outside the gene matches. The CDR3 DNA follows: TGTGCCAGCAGCTCCCGGACTAGCGGGGTTCTCATGGTGTTCTTC. Residues: CASSSRTSGVLMVFF.

This sequence joins TRBV28 and TRBJ2-4; the D gene is possibly TRBD1 (5 bases). The V gene's germline CDR1 is MDHEN and CDR2 SYDVKM. The V end lost 8 bases, the J end lost 8 bases, and 16 bases lay between the germline ends. The CDR3 has 13 residues. CDR3 sequence reads: CASGPGPPDIQYF. In DNA form, the CDR3 reads TGTGCCAGCGGTCCAGGGCCCCCGGACATTCAGTACTTC.

The chain recombines TRBV5-5 with TRBJ2-1; D perhaps matches TRBD1 (5 bases). This CDR3 comprises 14 residues. Germline V gives CDR1 SGHKS, CDR2 YYEKEE (reference sequence). Trimming removed 6 bases at V and 5 bases at J, with 15 bases between. The DNA of the CDR3 is TGTGCCAGCATACAACGGACACTGAACAATGAGCAGTTCTTC. The encoded protein is CASIQRTLNNEQFF.

The J gene is TRBJ2-7, the V gene TRBV19; 9 bases line up with TRBD1. Trimming cost V 2 bases and J 5 bases; bases outside gene matches: 4. Germline assignment: CDR1 LNHDA and CDR2 SQIVND (reference sequence). This CDR3 comprises 14 residues. CDR3 in DNA: TGTGCCAGTAGTATACAGGGACAGGGAGACGAGCAGTACTTC. Translation: CASSIQGQGDEQYF. The variable domain in full, with the rest retrieved from reference TRBV19 and TRBJ2-7, is DGGITQSPKYLFRKEGQNVTLSCEQNLNHDAMYWYRQDPGQGLRLIYYSQIVNDFQKGDIAEGYSVSREKKESFPLTVTSAQKNPTAFYLCASSIQGQGDEQYFGPGTRLTVT.